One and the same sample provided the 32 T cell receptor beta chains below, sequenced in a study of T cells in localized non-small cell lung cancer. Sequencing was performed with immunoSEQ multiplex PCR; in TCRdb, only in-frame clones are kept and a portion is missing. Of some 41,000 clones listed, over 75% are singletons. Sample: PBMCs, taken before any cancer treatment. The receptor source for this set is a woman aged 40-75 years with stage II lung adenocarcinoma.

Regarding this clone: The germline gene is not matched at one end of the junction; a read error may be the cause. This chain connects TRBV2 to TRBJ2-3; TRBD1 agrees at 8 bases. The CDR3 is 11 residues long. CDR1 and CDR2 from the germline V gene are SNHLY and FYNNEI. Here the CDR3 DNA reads TGTGCCAGCAGTGAAGTCTCAGGGGGCGATTTT. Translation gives CASSEVSGGDF.

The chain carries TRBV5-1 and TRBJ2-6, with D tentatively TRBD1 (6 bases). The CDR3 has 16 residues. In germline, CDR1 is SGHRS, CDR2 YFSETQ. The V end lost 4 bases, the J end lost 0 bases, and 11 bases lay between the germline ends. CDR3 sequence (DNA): TGCGCCAGCAGCCTGGAAGGGGGCTCTGGGGCCAACGTCCTGACTTTC. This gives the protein CASSLEGGSGANVLTF.

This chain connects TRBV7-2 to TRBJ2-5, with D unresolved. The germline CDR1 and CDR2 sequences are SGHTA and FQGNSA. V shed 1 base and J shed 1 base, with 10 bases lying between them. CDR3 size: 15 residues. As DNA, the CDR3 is TGTGCCAGCAGCTTAGGGCAAAGCAGCCAAGAGACCCAGTACTTC. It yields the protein CASSLGQSSQETQYF.

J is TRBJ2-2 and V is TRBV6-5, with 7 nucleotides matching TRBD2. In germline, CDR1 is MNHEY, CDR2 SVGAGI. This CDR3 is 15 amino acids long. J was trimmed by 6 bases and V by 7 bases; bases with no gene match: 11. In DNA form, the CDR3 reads TGTGCCAGCAAGGTTTTGGCGGGAGCCCCCGGGGAGCTGTTTTTT. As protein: CASKVLAGAPGELFF.

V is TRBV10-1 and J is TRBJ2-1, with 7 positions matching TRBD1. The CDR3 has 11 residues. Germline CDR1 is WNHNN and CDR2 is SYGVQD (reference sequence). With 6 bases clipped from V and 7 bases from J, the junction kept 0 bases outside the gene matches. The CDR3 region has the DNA TGCGCCAGCAGCAGGGGGAATGAGCAGTTCTTC. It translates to CASSRGNEQFF.

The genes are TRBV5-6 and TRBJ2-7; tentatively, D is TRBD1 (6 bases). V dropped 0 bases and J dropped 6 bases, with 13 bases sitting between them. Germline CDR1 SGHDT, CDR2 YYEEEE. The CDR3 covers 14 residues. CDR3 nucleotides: TGTGCCAGCAGCTTGGGAGGGGGAAGCGTCGAGCAGTACTTC. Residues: CASSLGGGSVEQYF.

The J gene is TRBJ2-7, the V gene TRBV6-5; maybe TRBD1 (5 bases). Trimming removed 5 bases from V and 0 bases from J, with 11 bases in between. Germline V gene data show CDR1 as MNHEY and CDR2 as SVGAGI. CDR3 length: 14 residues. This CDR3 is CASSQDTFSYEQYF. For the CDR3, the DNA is TGTGCCAGCAGTCAGGACACCTTCTCCTACGAGCAGTACTTC.

CDR3 region: CASSEEETQYF. The CDR3 bases are TGTGCCAGCAGTGAAGAAGAGACCCAGTACTTC. The chain is built from TRBV7-6 and TRBJ2-5, with unresolved D. This CDR3 is 11 amino acids long. CDR1 SGHVS and CDR2 FNYEAQ come from the germline V gene. V lost 6 bases to trimming and J lost 3 bases, with 5 bases between them.

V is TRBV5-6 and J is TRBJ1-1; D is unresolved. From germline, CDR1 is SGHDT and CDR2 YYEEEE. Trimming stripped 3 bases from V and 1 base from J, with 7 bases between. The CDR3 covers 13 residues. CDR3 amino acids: CASSWAPNTEAFF. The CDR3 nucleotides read TGTGCCAGCAGCTGGGCCCCGAACACTGAAGCTTTCTTT.

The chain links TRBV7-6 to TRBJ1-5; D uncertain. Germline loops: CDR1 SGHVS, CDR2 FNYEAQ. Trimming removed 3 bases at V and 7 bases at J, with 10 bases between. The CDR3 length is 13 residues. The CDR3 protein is CASSFEASQPQHF. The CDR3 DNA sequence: TGTGCCAGCAGCTTTGAGGCTTCCCAGCCCCAGCATTTT.

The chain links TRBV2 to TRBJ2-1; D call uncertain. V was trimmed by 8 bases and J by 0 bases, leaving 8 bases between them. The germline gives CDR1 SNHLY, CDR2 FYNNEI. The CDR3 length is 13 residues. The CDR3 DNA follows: TGTGCCAGCGGAGACAACTCCTACAATGAGCAGTTCTTC. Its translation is CASGDNSYNEQFF. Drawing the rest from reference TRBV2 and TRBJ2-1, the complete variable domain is EPEVTQTPSHQVTQMGQEVILRCVPISNHLYFYWYRQILGQKVEFLVSFYNNEISEKSEIFDDQFSVERPDGSNFTLKIRSTKLEDSAMYFCASGDNSYNEQFFGPGTRLTVL.

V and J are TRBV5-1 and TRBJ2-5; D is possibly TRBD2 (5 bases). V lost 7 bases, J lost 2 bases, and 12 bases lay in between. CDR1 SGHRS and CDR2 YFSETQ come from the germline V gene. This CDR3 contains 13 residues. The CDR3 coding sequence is TGCGCCAGCTCGTGGGAGAATCAAGAGACCCAGTACTTC. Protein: CASSWENQETQYF.

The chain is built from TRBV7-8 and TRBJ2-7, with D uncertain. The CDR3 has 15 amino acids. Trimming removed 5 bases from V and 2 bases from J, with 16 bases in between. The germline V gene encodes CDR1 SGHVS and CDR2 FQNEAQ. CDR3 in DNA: TGTGCCAGCAGCCCCCCGGCGACACCTCCCTACGAGCAGTACTTC. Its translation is CASSPPATPPYEQYF.

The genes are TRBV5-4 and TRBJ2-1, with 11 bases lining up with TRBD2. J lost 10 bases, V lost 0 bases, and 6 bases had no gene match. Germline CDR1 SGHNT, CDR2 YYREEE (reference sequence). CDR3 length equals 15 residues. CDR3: CASSLGLAGPPEQFF. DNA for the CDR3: TGTGCCAGCAGCTTGGGACTAGCGGGGCCCCCGGAGCAGTTCTTC.

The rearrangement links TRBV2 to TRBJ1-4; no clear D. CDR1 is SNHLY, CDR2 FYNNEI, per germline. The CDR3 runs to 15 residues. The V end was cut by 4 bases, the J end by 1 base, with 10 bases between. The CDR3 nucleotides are TGTGCCAGCAGTGTCACTTCTTTAACTAATGAAAAACTGTTTTTT. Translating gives CASSVTSLTNEKLFF. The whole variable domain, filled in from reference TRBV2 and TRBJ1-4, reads EPEVTQTPSHQVTQMGQEVILRCVPISNHLYFYWYRQILGQKVEFLVSFYNNEISEKSEIFDDQFSVERPDGSNFTLKIRSTKLEDSAMYFCASSVTSLTNEKLFFGSGTQLSVL.

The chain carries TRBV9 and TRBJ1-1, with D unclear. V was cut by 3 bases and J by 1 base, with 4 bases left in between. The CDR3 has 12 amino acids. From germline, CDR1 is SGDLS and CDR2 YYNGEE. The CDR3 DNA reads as TGTGCCAGCAGCGAGGGGAACACTGAAGCTTTCTTT. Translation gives CASSEGNTEAFF.

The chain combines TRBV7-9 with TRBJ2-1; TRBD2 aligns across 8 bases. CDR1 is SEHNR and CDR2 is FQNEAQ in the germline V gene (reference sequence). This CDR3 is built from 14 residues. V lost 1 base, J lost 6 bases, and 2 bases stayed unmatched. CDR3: CASSLEGTSNEQFF. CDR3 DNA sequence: TGTGCCAGCAGCTTAGAAGGGACTAGCAATGAGCAGTTCTTC.

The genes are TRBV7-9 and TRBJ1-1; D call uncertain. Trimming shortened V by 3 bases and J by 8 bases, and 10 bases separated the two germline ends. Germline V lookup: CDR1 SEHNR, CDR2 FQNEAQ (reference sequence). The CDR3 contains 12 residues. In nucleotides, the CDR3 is TGTGCCAGCAGCTTTCCCCCTCCAGAAGCTTTCTTT. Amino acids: CASSFPPPEAFF.

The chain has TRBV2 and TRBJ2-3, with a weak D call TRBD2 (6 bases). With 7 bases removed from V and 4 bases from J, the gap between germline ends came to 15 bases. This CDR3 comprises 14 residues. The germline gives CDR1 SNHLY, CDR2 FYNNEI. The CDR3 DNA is TGTGCCAGCATGGAGGGAGTTGTCGCAGATACGCAGTATTTT. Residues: CASMEGVVADTQYF.

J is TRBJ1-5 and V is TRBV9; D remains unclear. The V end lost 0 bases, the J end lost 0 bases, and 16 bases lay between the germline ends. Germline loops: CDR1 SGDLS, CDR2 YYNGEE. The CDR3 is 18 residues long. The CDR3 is CASSVDPGRNYSNQPQHF. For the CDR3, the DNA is TGTGCCAGCAGCGTAGACCCCGGACGGAATTATAGCAATCAGCCCCAGCATTTT.

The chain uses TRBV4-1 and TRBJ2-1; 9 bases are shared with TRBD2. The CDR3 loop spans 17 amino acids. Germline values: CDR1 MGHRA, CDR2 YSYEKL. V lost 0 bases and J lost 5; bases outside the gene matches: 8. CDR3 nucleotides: TGCGCCAGCAGCCAAGATATAACTAGCGGGCCAAACAATGAGCAGTTCTTC. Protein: CASSQDITSGPNNEQFF.

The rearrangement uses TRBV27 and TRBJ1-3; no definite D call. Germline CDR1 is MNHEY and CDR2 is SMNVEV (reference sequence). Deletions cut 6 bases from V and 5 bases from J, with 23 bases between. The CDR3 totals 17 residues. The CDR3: CASSLYSPGYGRNTIYF. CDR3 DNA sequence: TGTGCCAGCAGCCTATATAGCCCGGGGTATGGAAGAAACACCATATATTTT.

This CDR3 is CASSKTGNSYEQYF. CDR3 nucleotides: TGTGCCAGCAGTAAGACAGGAAACTCCTACGAGCAGTACTTC. The J gene is TRBJ2-7, the V gene TRBV6-1, with a weak D call TRBD1 (6 bases). V was clipped by 5 bases and J by 0 bases, with 11 bases between them. This CDR3 region has 14 residues. Germline-derived CDR1 and CDR2 are MNHNS and SASEGT.

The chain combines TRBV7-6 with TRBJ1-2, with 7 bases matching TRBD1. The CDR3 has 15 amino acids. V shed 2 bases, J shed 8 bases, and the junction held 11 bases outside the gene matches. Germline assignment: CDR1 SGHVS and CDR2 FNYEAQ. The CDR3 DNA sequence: TGTGCCAGCAGCTTATTTCAGGAGGGGGCGACCGGCTACACCTTC. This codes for CASSLFQEGATGYTF.

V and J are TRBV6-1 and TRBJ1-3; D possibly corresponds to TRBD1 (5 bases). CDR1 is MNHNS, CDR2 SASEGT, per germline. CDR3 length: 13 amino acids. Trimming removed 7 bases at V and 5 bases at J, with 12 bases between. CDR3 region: CASNLGARNTIYF. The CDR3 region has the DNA TGTGCCAGCAACCTTGGGGCCCGAAACACCATATATTTT.

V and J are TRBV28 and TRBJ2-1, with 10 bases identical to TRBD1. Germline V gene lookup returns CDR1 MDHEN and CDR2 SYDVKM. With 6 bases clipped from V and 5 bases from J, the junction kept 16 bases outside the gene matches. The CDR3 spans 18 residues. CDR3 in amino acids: CASSPTAAGTGVNNEQFF. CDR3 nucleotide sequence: TGTGCCAGCAGCCCTACCGCCGCCGGGACAGGGGTAAACAATGAGCAGTTCTTC.

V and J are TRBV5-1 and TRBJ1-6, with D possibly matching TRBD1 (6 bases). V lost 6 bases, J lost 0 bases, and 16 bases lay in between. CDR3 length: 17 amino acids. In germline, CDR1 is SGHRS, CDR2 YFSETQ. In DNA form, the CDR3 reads TGCGCCAGCACCCCTCAGGGGCTTAGCTCCTATAATTCACCCCTCCACTTT. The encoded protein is CASTPQGLSSYNSPLHF.

This CDR3 reads CASSLAGTSGQETQYF. CDR3 DNA: TGCGCCAGCAGCTTGGCCGGGACTAGCGGACAAGAGACCCAGTACTTC. The V call is TRBV5-1, the J call TRBJ2-5; TRBD2 matches 11 bases. The ends lost 0 bases at V and 2 bases at J; junction bases unmatched: 3. CDR3 size: 16 residues. Per the germline V gene, CDR1 is SGHRS and CDR2 is YFSETQ.

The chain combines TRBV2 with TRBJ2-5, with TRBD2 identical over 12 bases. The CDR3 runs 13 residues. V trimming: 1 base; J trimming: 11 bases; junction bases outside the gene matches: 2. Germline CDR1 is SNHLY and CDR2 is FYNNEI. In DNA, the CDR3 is TGTGCCAGCAGTGAAGGACTAGCGGGAGTTCAGTACTTC. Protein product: CASSEGLAGVQYF.

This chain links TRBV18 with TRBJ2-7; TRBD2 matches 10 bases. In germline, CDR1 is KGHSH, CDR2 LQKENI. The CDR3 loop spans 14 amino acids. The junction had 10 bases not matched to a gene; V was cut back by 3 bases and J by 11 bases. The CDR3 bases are TGTGCCAGCTCACCCGGGATAGCGGGGGGCCGTAAGTACTTC. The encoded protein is CASSPGIAGGRKYF.

The DNA of the CDR3 is TGCAGCGCCTCCGGGACAGGGGGCGTAGGCTATGGCTACACCTTC. Amino acid sequence: CSASGTGGVGYGYTF. The chain joins TRBV29-1 to TRBJ1-2, with 12 bases that match TRBD1. The CDR3 is 15 amino acids. Germline CDR1 reads SQVTM; CDR2 reads ANQGSEA. V was clipped by 7 bases and J by 4 bases; unmatched bases: 10.

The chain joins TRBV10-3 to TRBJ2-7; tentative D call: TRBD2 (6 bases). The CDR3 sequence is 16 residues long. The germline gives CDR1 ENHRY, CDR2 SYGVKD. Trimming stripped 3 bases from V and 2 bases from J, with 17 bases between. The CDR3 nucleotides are TGTGCCATCAGTGAAGATTCATCCTCGGGGGCCTACGAGCAGTACTTC. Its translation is CAISEDSSSGAYEQYF.